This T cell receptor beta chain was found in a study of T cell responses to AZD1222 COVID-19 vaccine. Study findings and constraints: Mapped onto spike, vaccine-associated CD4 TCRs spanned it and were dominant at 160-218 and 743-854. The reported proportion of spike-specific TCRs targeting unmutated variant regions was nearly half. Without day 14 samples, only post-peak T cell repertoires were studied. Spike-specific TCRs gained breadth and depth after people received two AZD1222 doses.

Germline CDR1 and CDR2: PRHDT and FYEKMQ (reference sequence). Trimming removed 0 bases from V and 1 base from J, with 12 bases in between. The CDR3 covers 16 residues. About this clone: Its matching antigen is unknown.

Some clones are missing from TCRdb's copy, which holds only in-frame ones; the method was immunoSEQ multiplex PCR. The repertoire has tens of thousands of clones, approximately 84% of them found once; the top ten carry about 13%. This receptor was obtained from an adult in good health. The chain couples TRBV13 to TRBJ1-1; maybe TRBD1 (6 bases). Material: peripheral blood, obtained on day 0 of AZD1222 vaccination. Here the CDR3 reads CASSLGGPGANTEAFF. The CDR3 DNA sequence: TGTGCCAGCAGCTTAGGCGGTCCGGGGGCGAACACTGAAGCTTTCTTT. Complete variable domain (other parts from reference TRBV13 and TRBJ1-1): AAGVIQSPRHLIKEKRETATLKCYPIPRHDTVYWYQQGPGQDPQFLISFYEKMQSDKGSIPDRFSAQQFSDYHSELNMSSLELGDSALYFCASSLGGPGANTEAFFGQGTRLTVV.